This entry lists 22 T cell receptor beta chains sequenced from one sample in a study of memory CD4+ T cells and cytomegalovirus serostatus. Profiled with immunoSEQ multiplex PCR; TCRdb holds only in-frame clones, not every one. The table records 50,000 to 75,000 clones, about 81% of them present only once. The sort gate was single viable CD3+CD4+CD8-CD45RO+ cells for memory CD4+ T cells. Source material: memory CD4+ T cells from blood. Receptors originate from an adult in good health and CMV-seronegative.

The chain recombines TRBV6-5 with TRBJ2-7; a possible D gene is TRBD2 (5 bases). Germline CDR1 is MNHEY and CDR2 is SVGAGI. V lost 6 bases, J lost 1 base, and 16 bases lay in between. The length of the CDR3 is 15 residues. The CDR3 DNA reads TGTGCCAGCAGGTTAGGGAGAGGAGCATCCTACGAGCAGTACTTC. Translated, it gives CASRLGRGASYEQYF.

About this clone: The sample holds other DNA sequences that translate to the same CDR3. V gene TRBV5-4 combines with J gene TRBJ2-5; TRBD2 aligns across 9 bases. The CDR3 consists of 14 residues. Germline-derived CDR1 and CDR2 are SGHNT and YYREEE (reference sequence). Losses at the gene ends were 2 bases for V and 2 bases for J; bases not matched to a gene: 1. The CDR3 nucleotides are TGTGCCAGCAGCTTAGCGGGAGGACAAGAGACCCAGTACTTC. It is translated as CASSLAGGQETQYF.

The chain uses TRBV11-2 and TRBJ2-6; D not certain. Per the germline V gene, CDR1 is SGHAT and CDR2 is FQNNGV. This CDR3 spans 13 amino acids. Between the trimmed V and J ends, which lost 5 bases and 2 bases, there was a span of 4 bases. CDR3 bases: TGTGCCAGCAGCCCGGCTGGGGCCAACGTCCTGACTTTC. Encoded protein: CASSPAGANVLTF.

This clone is a singleton in its sample. The chain links TRBV19 to TRBJ2-1, with a tentative D call TRBD2 (6 bases). Germline V gene lookup returns CDR1 LNHDA and CDR2 SQIVND (reference sequence). The CDR3 length is 15 residues. V was clipped by 3 bases and J by 3 bases, with 12 bases between them. The CDR3 loop reads CASSILPGVYNEQFF. CDR3 nucleotide sequence: TGTGCCAGTAGTATTCTTCCGGGGGTCTACAATGAGCAGTTCTTC.

The CDR3 reads CASSLDAPGTTDTQYF. DNA for the CDR3: TGCGCCAGCAGCCTTGACGCACCCGGGACCACAGATACGCAGTATTTT. This sequence joins TRBV5-1 and TRBJ2-3; D is tentatively TRBD1 or TRBD2 (5 bases each). CDR3 size: 16 residues. The germline V gene has CDR1 SGHRS and CDR2 YFSETQ. Trimming cost V 4 bases and J 2 bases, with 17 bases left between them. Full variable domain (missing parts from reference TRBV5-1 and TRBJ2-3): KAGVTQTPRYLIKTRGQQVTLSCSPISGHRSVSWYQQTPGQGLQFLFEYFSETQRNKGNFPGRFSGRQFSNSRSEMNVSTLELGDSALYLCASSLDAPGTTDTQYFGPGTRLTVL.

CDR3 loop: CASSLGPDTSYNEQFF. In nucleotides, the CDR3 is TGCGCCAGCAGCTTGGGGCCGGACACTTCCTACAATGAGCAGTTCTTC. The chain joins TRBV5-1 to TRBJ2-1; TRBD1 is a possible D gene (5 bases). The V end was cut by 0 bases, the J end by 1 base, with 11 bases between. Germline values: CDR1 SGHRS, CDR2 YFSETQ. CDR3 size: 16 residues.

The chain carries TRBV28 and TRBJ2-1; D not certain. CDR1 is MDHEN, CDR2 SYDVKM, per germline. This CDR3 has 14 residues. V dropped 6 bases and J dropped 3 bases, with 12 bases sitting between them. CDR3 amino acids: CASSPSMGYNEQFF. CDR3 nucleotide sequence: TGTGCCAGCAGCCCCTCGATGGGCTACAATGAGCAGTTCTTC.

The chain is built from TRBV14 and TRBJ2-3; D unclear. In germline, CDR1 is SGHDN, CDR2 FVKESK. The CDR3 loop spans 16 amino acids. The V and J ends lost 2 bases and 1 base respectively, with 13 bases between them. The CDR3 sequence is CASSQLRLQRTDTQYF. For the CDR3, the DNA is TGTGCCAGCAGCCAACTCCGTTTGCAGCGCACAGATACGCAGTATTTT.

The chain has TRBV28 and TRBJ1-3; D is uncertain. The CDR3 runs to 15 residues. From germline, CDR1 is MDHEN and CDR2 SYDVKM. V lost 5 bases, J lost 0 bases, and 11 bases lay in between. DNA of the CDR3: TGTGCCAGCAGTCCTCCGGGGTTCTCTGGAAACACCATATATTTT. Protein sequence: CASSPPGFSGNTIYF.

The chain uses TRBV5-1 and TRBJ1-1; D is unresolved. V lost 7 bases and J 0 bases, leaving 13 bases between the germline ends. This CDR3 comprises 14 residues. CDR1 is SGHRS, CDR2 YFSETQ, per germline. CDR3 residues: CASAGVSMNTEAFF. For the CDR3, the DNA is TGCGCCAGCGCCGGAGTCTCAATGAACACTGAAGCTTTCTTT.

The J gene is TRBJ1-2, the V gene TRBV7-8; the match to TRBD1 covers 8 bases. Germline V gene data show CDR1 as SGHVS and CDR2 as FQNEAQ. V shed 4 bases and J 8 bases; nucleotides not matched to a gene: 9. The CDR3 runs to 14 residues. The CDR3 reads CASSSFQGAWGYTF. The CDR3 DNA is TGTGCCAGCAGCTCTTTTCAGGGGGCGTGGGGCTACACCTTC.

V is TRBV10-2 and J is TRBJ2-4; D might be TRBD2 (6 bases). The germline V gene has CDR1 WSHSY and CDR2 SAAADI. V lost 8 bases to trimming and J lost 7 bases, with 15 bases between them. The CDR3 contains 13 residues. The CDR3 bases are TGCGCCAGCGAACCGGGACTCACGAACATTCAGTACTTC. This codes for CASEPGLTNIQYF.

The chain combines TRBV18 with TRBJ2-7; 7 bases fit TRBD1. CDR1 is KGHSH and CDR2 is LQKENI in the germline V gene. The V and J ends lost 1 base and 2 bases, in that order; junction bases with no gene match: 2. The length of the CDR3 is 14 residues. CDR3 sequence (DNA): TGTGCCAGCTCACCACGTCAGGGGGCCTACGAGCAGTACTTC. It specifies CASSPRQGAYEQYF.

This sequence joins TRBV18 and TRBJ2-7, with 7 bases aligning to TRBD1. With V trimmed by 4 bases and J by 4 bases, 7 bases remained unmatched. CDR1 is KGHSH and CDR2 is LQKENI in the germline V gene. CDR3 size: 14 residues. The CDR3 here is CASSRLRGPYEQYF. In nucleotides, the CDR3 is TGTGCCAGCTCACGACTAAGGGGGCCTTACGAGCAGTACTTC.

This clone was seen a few times. The chain joins TRBV6-6 to TRBJ2-5, with D perhaps TRBD2 (6 bases). This CDR3 contains 13 residues. The V gene lost 6 bases and the J gene lost 0 bases, with 8 bases spanning the gap. CDR1 and CDR2 (germline): MNHNY, SVGAGI (reference sequence). CDR3 coding DNA: TGTGCCAGCAGCGGGACTCACCAAGAGACCCAGTACTTC. Its translation is CASSGTHQETQYF.

V is TRBV27 and J is TRBJ1-6, with D uncertain. Trimming left V 7 bases short and J 9 bases short, with 13 bases between. The germline V gene encodes CDR1 MNHEY and CDR2 SMNVEV (reference sequence). CDR3 length: 13 amino acids. The CDR3 loop reads CASTPRRGSPLHF. The CDR3 coding sequence is TGTGCCAGCACCCCCCGGCGGGGTTCACCCCTCCACTTT.

The V gene is TRBV7-8, the J gene TRBJ2-1; TRBD2 matches 11 bases. This CDR3 is 18 amino acids long. Trimming took 8 bases from V and 0 from J; bases not matched to a gene: 12. Germline V gives CDR1 SGHVS, CDR2 FQNEAQ. The CDR3 here is CASLGASGRHSSYNEQFF. CDR3 DNA: TGTGCCAGCCTCGGGGCTAGCGGGAGGCACAGCTCCTACAATGAGCAGTTCTTC.

The chain employs TRBV7-9 and TRBJ2-5, with D perhaps matching TRBD2 (8 bases). The germline V and J ends were trimmed by 3 bases and 3 bases, with 17 bases remaining between them. Germline V CDR1 and CDR2: SEHNR, FQNEAQ (reference sequence). This CDR3 has 16 amino acids. The CDR3 spells CASSFLGLGGKETQYF. The CDR3 region has the DNA TGTGCCAGCAGCTTCCTGGGACTAGGGGGCAAAGAGACCCAGTACTTC.

The chain couples TRBV28 to TRBJ1-5; maybe TRBD1 (6 bases). The V end was cut by 6 bases, the J end by 6 bases, with 15 bases between. Germline CDR1 MDHEN, CDR2 SYDVKM. This CDR3 contains 14 residues. The CDR3 nucleotides are TGTGCCAGCAGCCGGGGGGGGCGAGGTCAGCCCCAGCATTTT. Amino acid sequence: CASSRGGRGQPQHF.

The chain couples TRBV20-1 to TRBJ1-1, with D unresolved. V lost 6 bases and J lost 5, with 7 bases in between. Germline V lookup: CDR1 DFQATT, CDR2 SNEGSKA (reference sequence). CDR3 length equals 10 residues. The CDR3 DNA is TGCAGTGCGGGGAAGACTGAAGCTTTCTTT. It yields the protein CSAGKTEAFF.

This clone was counted once. This sequence joins TRBV6-6 and TRBJ2-6; D possibly corresponds to TRBD1 (5 bases). CDR1 and CDR2 from the germline V gene are MNHNY and SVGAGI (reference sequence). The CDR3 consists of 13 residues. Between the trimmed V and J ends, which lost 6 bases and 3 bases, there was a span of 6 bases. The CDR3 sequence: CASRGLGANVLTF. The CDR3 coding sequence is TGTGCCAGCAGGGGGCTTGGGGCCAACGTCCTGACTTTC.

V usage is TRBV5-4 and J usage is TRBJ2-3, with 10 bases fitting TRBD2. CDR3 length equals 17 residues. Germline V lookup: CDR1 SGHNT, CDR2 YYREEE (reference sequence). With 4 bases clipped from V and 2 bases from J, the junction kept 10 bases outside the gene matches. The DNA for the CDR3 is TGTGCCAGCAGCGCGGGGGGACTAGCGAGACTCACAGATACGCAGTATTTT. It specifies CASSAGGLARLTDTQYF. Full variable domain (outside the CDR3, taken from reference TRBV5-4 and TRBJ2-3): ETGVTQSPTHLIKTRGQQVTLRCSSQSGHNTVSWYQQALGQGPQFIFQYYREEENGRGNFPPRFSGLQFPNYSSELNVNALELDDSALYLCASSAGGLARLTDTQYFGPGTRLTVL.